This T cell receptor (beta chain) was sequenced in a study of cytomegalovirus exposure and HLA in healthy donors. PCR was performed using 60 Vbeta and 13 Jbeta primers. The protocol was immunoSEQ multiplex PCR, while the TCRdb copy is restricted to in-frame clones and leaves out a portion. Found here are over 200,000 clones, around 80% of them singletons; the top ten hold around 6%. V dropped 0 bases and J dropped 3; count of bases not matched to a gene: 2. This CDR3 has 14 amino acids. In germline, CDR1 is SGHDT, CDR2 YYEEEE. The origin of this receptor is a man between 35 and 55 years old in good health and CMV-seropositive. This sequence joins TRBV5-6 and TRBJ2-7; 8 positions match TRBD2. The sequenced sample consisted of PBMCs. DNA for the CDR3: TGTGCCAGCAGCTTGGGACTAGCGATCTACGAGCAGTACGTC. Translation: CASSLGLAIYEQYV.